These 29 T cell receptor beta chains came from one sample sequenced in a study of blood T cells in healthy people across ages. Then a second PCR, running about 6 to 12 cycles, was carried out with a sample-barcoded 5' primer and a J-beta primer mix. One entry per CDR3 protein, called by TCRdb with MiXCR from the 5' RACE reads. In the table there are fewer than 750,000 distinct CDR3 sequences, more than 45% of which are singletons. The source material was blood. These receptors all come from an elderly man in good health.

This clonotype was found a few times. This rearrangement joins TRBV15 to TRBJ2-1; D is unresolved. There are 14 residues in the CDR3. Germline loops: CDR1 LNHNV, CDR2 YYDKDF (reference sequence). The V end lost 5 bases, the J end lost 0 bases, and 8 bases lay between the germline ends. As DNA, the CDR3 is TGTGCCACCAGCGGGGAATTCTCCTACAATGAGCAGTTCTTC. Protein sequence: CATSGEFSYNEQFF.

The chain employs TRBV5-1 and TRBJ2-4, with D uncertain. V shed 0 bases and J shed 2 bases, with 12 bases lying between them. Germline V gene data show CDR1 as SGHRS and CDR2 as YFSETQ. The CDR3 runs to 16 residues. The CDR3 region is CASSLGSPGTKNIQYF. The CDR3, as DNA: TGCGCCAGCAGCTTGGGTTCCCCTGGGACCAAAAACATTCAGTACTTC.

V gene TRBV7-8 combines with J gene TRBJ2-1; D tentatively reads TRBD1 or TRBD2 (5 bases each). Deletions cut 6 bases from V and 0 bases from J, with 27 bases between. Germline lookup yields CDR1 SGHVS and CDR2 FQNEAQ. The CDR3 is 20 amino acids. In DNA form, the CDR3 reads TGTGCCAGCAGTTCTCCCGACCTTTCGGGACCCCAGAGCTCCTACAATGAGCAGTTCTTC. The encoded protein is CASSSPDLSGPQSSYNEQFF. Based on the CDR3 plus reference TRBV7-8 and TRBJ2-1, the full variable domain is GAGVSQSPRYKVAKRGQDVALRCDPISGHVSLFWYQQALGQGPEFLTYFQNEAQLDKSGLPSDRFFAERPEGSVSTLKIQRTQQEDSAVYLCASSSPDLSGPQSSYNEQFFGPGTRLTVL.

This clonotype was counted between two and nine times. This chain links TRBV11-2 with TRBJ2-1; D unresolved. Trimming pared 5 bases from V and 6 bases from J, leaving 11 bases between. The CDR3 consists of 13 residues. Germline CDR1 and CDR2: SGHAT and FQNNGV. The CDR3 DNA is TGTGCCAGCAGCATAGGACGGGTCAATGAGCAGTTCTTC. As protein: CASSIGRVNEQFF.

A note on this clonotype: A much larger clone differs from this one at a single base, so this may be a read error. The CDR3 DNA reads as TGTGCCACCATCCCTCCAGGACAGGGGGGAAAGTTCTTC. Its translation: CATIPPGQGGKFF. The genes are TRBV6-6 and TRBJ2-1, with 10 nucleotides matching TRBD1. This CDR3 has 13 amino acids. Germline V CDR1 and CDR2: MNHNY, SVGAGI (reference sequence). Trimming cost V 10 bases and J 14 bases; bases outside gene matches: 14.

This chain uses TRBV28 with TRBJ1-2; 7 bases agree with TRBD1. V lost 4 bases and J lost 8; bases outside the gene matches: 13. Germline V gene data show CDR1 as MDHEN and CDR2 as SYDVKM. The CDR3 consists of 15 residues. As DNA, the CDR3 is TGTGCCAGCAGTTGGGAAGCAGGGGGAAGGCTGGGCTACACCTTC. Protein sequence: CASSWEAGGRLGYTF.

With regard to this clonotype: This clone may be a read error of a much larger clone one base away. The rearrangement links TRBV10-3 to TRBJ1-1, with 9 positions matching TRBD1. J gave up 2 bases and V 5 bases, and 6 bases lay outside the gene matches. Germline loops: CDR1 ENHRY, CDR2 SYGVKD. The CDR3 is 15 residues long. CDR3 protein: CAISRTGEINTEAFF. The CDR3, as DNA: TGTGCCATCAGTAGGACAGGGGAGATCAACACTGAAGCTTTCTTT.

This chain uses TRBV7-9 with TRBJ2-5; TRBD1 is a possible D gene (6 bases). V was cut by 3 bases and J by 5 bases, with 19 bases left in between. Per the germline V gene, CDR1 is SEHNR and CDR2 is FQNEAQ (reference sequence). The CDR3 extends over 16 amino acids. The CDR3 DNA reads as TGTGCCAGCAGCTTTCCTAGCAGGGGATTACGGGAGACCCAGTACTTC. Protein: CASSFPSRGLRETQYF.

The chain is built from TRBV7-2 and TRBJ2-3; D uncertain. The germline gives CDR1 SGHTA, CDR2 FQGNSA. Trimming removed 7 bases from V and 2 bases from J, with 13 bases in between. The CDR3 runs to 14 residues. CDR3 sequence reads: CASIMTRYTDTQYF. CDR3 coding DNA: TGTGCCAGCATCATGACCCGTTACACAGATACGCAGTATTTT.

The rearrangement uses TRBV7-9 and TRBJ2-5, with a weak D call TRBD1 (5 bases). The end of the DNA fits TRBJ2-7 better, so the J call may be wrong. The germline V gene has CDR1 SEHNR and CDR2 FQNEAQ (reference sequence). This CDR3 is built from 16 residues. In DNA form, the CDR3 reads TGTGCCAGCAGCTTAGACTCTATGCAAAGGGGCTACGAGCAGTACTTC. Its protein product is CASSLDSMQRGYEQYF.

This clonotype was recorded a few times. The chain employs TRBV19 and TRBJ2-1; D is unclear. The V gene lost 6 bases and the J gene lost 6 bases, with 18 bases spanning the gap. The length of the CDR3 is 15 residues. Germline V gene data show CDR1 as LNHDA and CDR2 as SQIVND (reference sequence). The CDR3 DNA reads as TGTGCCAGTAGCCCTCAGCCATCTTCGCTCAATGAGCAGTTCTTC. Protein product: CASSPQPSSLNEQFF.

This clonotype was observed many times. The chain employs TRBV4-2 and TRBJ2-1; 13 bases are a match to TRBD2. The CDR3 contains 15 residues. J was trimmed by 6 bases and V by 1 base; bases with no gene match: 0. In germline, CDR1 is LGHNA, CDR2 YNFKEQ. CDR3 amino acids: CASSQGLAGGNEQFF. The CDR3 coding sequence is TGTGCCAGCAGCCAAGGACTAGCGGGAGGCAATGAGCAGTTCTTC.

In nucleotides, the CDR3 is TGTGCCAGCAGTTTGTCGGCTAGCGGGAGTTACAATGAGCAGTTCTTC. Amino acids: CASSLSASGSYNEQFF. The rearrangement uses TRBV12-3 or TRBV12-4 and TRBJ2-1; TRBD2 matches at 10 bases. V lost 3 bases and J lost 4; bases outside the gene matches: 6. This CDR3 has 16 residues.

This sequence joins TRBV29-1 and TRBJ2-5; D might be TRBD1 (6 bases). Looked up from germline, CDR1 is SQVTM and CDR2 is ANQGSEA. Trimming pared 8 bases from V and 3 bases from J, leaving 13 bases between. The CDR3 is 12 amino acids. The CDR3, as DNA: TGCAGCCACAAAGGGGGTGAAGAGACCCAGTACTTC. It translates to CSHKGGEETQYF.

The table lists this clonotype with a few counts. The chain has TRBV7-3 and TRBJ1-2, with a tentative D call TRBD1 (6 bases). This CDR3 is built from 16 residues. CDR1 is SGHTA and CDR2 is FQGTGA in the germline V gene. V gave up 4 bases and J gave up 4 bases, with 19 bases separating them. CDR3 bases: TGTGCCAGCAGCTCGAGACCCCAGGGGCGATCCTATGGCTACACCTTC. It yields the protein CASSSRPQGRSYGYTF.

The rearrangement links TRBV4-2 to TRBJ2-3; tentatively, D is TRBD1 or TRBD2 (7 bases each). Per germline, CDR1 LGHNA and CDR2 YNFKEQ. Trimming took 1 base from V and 0 from J, leaving 14 bases between them. CDR3 length: 17 residues. The CDR3: CASSQGGGGGSTDTQYF. As DNA, the CDR3 is TGTGCCAGCAGCCAAGGAGGGGGAGGGGGCAGCACAGATACGCAGTATTTT.

The genes are TRBV2 and TRBJ2-5; 8 bases agree with TRBD1. V shed 4 bases and J 11 bases; nucleotides not matched to a gene: 12. The CDR3 has 14 amino acids. The germline gives CDR1 SNHLY, CDR2 FYNNEI. The CDR3 is CASSVIQGAGEQYF. For the CDR3, the DNA is TGTGCCAGCAGTGTAATCCAGGGGGCTGGTGAGCAGTACTTC.

J is TRBJ2-1 and V is TRBV29-1, with TRBD2 matching over 8 bases. The CDR3 covers 14 residues. V shed 5 bases and J 8 bases; nucleotides not matched to a gene: 11. Germline CDR1 and CDR2: SQVTM and ANQGSEA. In nucleotides, the CDR3 is TGCAGCGTTTTCCACGCGGGGGGTTGGGATGAGCAGTTCTTC. This translates into CSVFHAGGWDEQFF.

The chain recombines TRBV7-2 with TRBJ2-1; weak D call: TRBD1 (5 bases). Germline CDR1 reads SGHTA; CDR2 reads FQGNSA. The V gene lost 5 bases and the J gene lost 9 bases, with 26 bases spanning the gap. This CDR3 region has 17 residues. The CDR3 protein is CASSHGQGISIPFEQFF. The CDR3 DNA sequence: TGTGCCAGCAGCCACGGTCAGGGAATCTCCATTCCTTTTGAGCAGTTCTTC.

The genes are TRBV5-1 and TRBJ2-7, with D possibly being TRBD1 (6 bases). Germline V gene lookup returns CDR1 SGHRS and CDR2 YFSETQ. The V gene lost 0 bases and the J gene lost 0 bases, with 13 bases spanning the gap. The CDR3 is made up of 16 amino acids. The CDR3 sequence: CASSLATGISSYEQYF. In DNA form, the CDR3 reads TGCGCCAGCAGCTTGGCCACAGGGATAAGCTCCTACGAGCAGTACTTC.

V and J are TRBV4-2 and TRBJ1-4; TRBD1 agrees at 10 bases. The CDR3 has 18 amino acids. Germline CDR1 reads LGHNA; CDR2 reads YNFKEQ. V lost 4 bases and J lost 4; bases outside the gene matches: 12. The CDR3 here is CASSRTGQGSSVNEKLFF. CDR3 nucleotide sequence: TGTGCCAGCAGCCGAACGGGACAGGGGAGCTCGGTTAATGAAAAACTGTTTTTT.

The CDR3 sequence: CASMRLVGYEQYF. In DNA form, the CDR3 reads TGTGCCAGCATGCGACTAGTCGGCTACGAGCAGTACTTC. The J gene is TRBJ2-7, the V gene TRBV6-1; D is possibly TRBD2 (6 bases). The germline gives CDR1 MNHNS, CDR2 SASEGT. The CDR3 consists of 13 residues. Trimming shortened V by 7 bases and J by 3 bases, and 13 bases separated the two germline ends.

This sequence joins TRBV6-2 or TRBV6-3 and TRBJ2-1, with a possible D match to TRBD1 (5 bases). The germline V and J ends were trimmed by 2 bases and 3 bases, with 14 bases remaining between them. The CDR3 is made up of 16 amino acids. CDR1 MNHEY and CDR2 SVGEGT come from the germline V gene. CDR3 DNA: TGTGCCAGCAGTTACGGGGCGGTGCCCTTCTACAATGAGCAGTTCTTC. Translation: CASSYGAVPFYNEQFF.

Turning to this clonotype: This may come from a read error, since a much larger clone is one base off. The J gene is TRBJ2-5, the V gene TRBV20-1, with D unclear. The DNA end is more similar to TRBJ2-1, so the J call may be wrong. Germline V CDR1 and CDR2: DFQATT, SNEGSKA (reference sequence). The CDR3 has 11 amino acids. The CDR3 reads CSASLQETQFF. CDR3 DNA sequence: TGCAGTGCTAGTCTCCAAGAGACCCAGTTCTTC.

The chain recombines TRBV4-3 with TRBJ2-7; D may be TRBD1 (6 bases). Germline V CDR1 and CDR2: LGHNA, YSLEER. The V and J ends lost 4 bases and 4 bases respectively, with 14 bases between them. The CDR3 spans 14 residues. CDR3 amino acids: CASSLGTPGYEQYF. For the CDR3, the DNA is TGCGCCAGCAGCCTAGGGACACCTGGTTACGAGCAGTACTTC.

This clonotype was recorded many times. The genes are TRBV20-1 and TRBJ2-5, with 9 bases aligning to TRBD2. CDR1 DFQATT and CDR2 SNEGSKA come from the germline V gene (reference sequence). Trimming cost V 0 bases and J 5 bases; bases outside gene matches: 7. The CDR3 has 15 amino acids. CDR3 DNA: TGCAGTGCTAGAGAAGCTAGCGGGAATTCGGAGACCCAGTACTTC. Translation: CSAREASGNSETQYF.

This clonotype was seen once. The chain combines TRBV4-2 with TRBJ2-5; no firm D call. The CDR3 spans 14 residues. The V end lost 1 base, the J end lost 5 bases, and 11 bases lay between the germline ends. Germline V gene sequence: CDR1 LGHNA, CDR2 YNFKEQ. The CDR3 nucleotides are TGTGCCAGCAGCCAAGCTGGGTCTTCGGAGACCCAGTACTTC. It encodes CASSQAGSSETQYF.

In its sample, this clonotype was seen a few times. The CDR3, as DNA: TGTGCCATCAGTGACAGGGGGGAAACCTACGAGCAGTACTTC. Residues: CAISDRGETYEQYF. The chain recombines TRBV10-3 with TRBJ2-7; weak D call: TRBD1 (7 bases). The germline gives CDR1 ENHRY, CDR2 SYGVKD. This CDR3 region has 14 residues. Trimming shortened V by 3 bases and J by 2 bases, and 11 bases separated the two germline ends.

The rearrangement joins TRBV10-3 to TRBJ2-1, with D hard to call. The CDR3 has 14 amino acids. CDR1 is ENHRY, CDR2 SYGVKD, per germline. The ends were cut back, 10 bases at V and 0 bases at J, with 13 bases in the middle. For the CDR3, the DNA is TGTGCCACGTCTAACGGTAGCTCCTACAATGAGCAGTTCTTC. Amino acid sequence: CATSNGSSYNEQFF.